This TCR beta chain is from a study of T cells in Graves' hyperthyroidism and ophthalmopathy. Study as a whole: The initial diagnosis was the point when peripheral blood was collected, ahead of any treatment.

This clonotype showed up many times. RNA transcripts yielded amplified TCR beta CDR3 regions. With the HTBI primer set, the TCR CDR3 went through a first round of RT-PCR. MiXCR was run by TCRdb on the multiplex PCR reads, yielding one entry per CDR3 protein. The table records about 690,000 distinct CDR3 sequences, around a sixth of them present only once. The CDR3 sequence is 12 residues long. The V end lost 0 bases, the J end lost 8 bases, and 7 bases lay between the germline ends. Germline CDR1 reads SGHTA; CDR2 reads FQGNSA. The rearrangement uses TRBV7-2 and TRBJ1-2; D unclear. The sequenced sample consisted of blood. This receptor was identified in a man aged 50 to 59 with Graves' hyperthyroidism. DNA of the CDR3: TGTGCCAGCAGCTTAGCGTATGAAGGCTACACCTTC. This encodes CASSLAYEGYTF. Using reference TRBV7-2 and TRBJ1-2 for the parts outside the CDR3, the full variable domain is GAGVSQSPSNKVTEKGKDVELRCDPISGHTALYWYRQSLGQGLEFLIYFQGNSAPDKSGLPSDRFSAERTGGSVSTLTIQRTQQEDSAVYLCASSLAYEGYTFGSGTRLTVV.